The entry below gives a single T cell receptor beta chain sequence along with its context. Its antigen remains unknown. CDR1 is KGHSH, CDR2 LQKENI, per germline. The CDR3 sequence is 15 residues long. V dropped 5 bases and J dropped 6 bases, with 17 bases sitting between them. The data are from a study of cytomegalovirus exposure and HLA in healthy donors. Whole-study context: Tens of millions of unique TCRs from HLA-typed donors made up an early data release. Notes on the study in general: In a later analysis, DRB1 alleles had the most associated TCRs; HLA-C alleles the fewest. A later analysis linked 15,000 to 20,000 TCR beta sequences to HLA alleles at 0.05 false discovery rate. Earlier results showed most TCR beta V segments being productive about 90% or about 30% of the time.

PCR was performed using 60 Vbeta and 13 Jbeta primers. Using immunoSEQ multiplex PCR, the repertoire was profiled, and TCRdb retains in-frame clones only, with some absent. Of 100,000 to 150,000 clones in the sample, around 70% are singletons; the top ten hold 1.5% to 2%. The sequenced sample consisted of PBMCs. The V and J genes are TRBV18 and TRBJ1-5, with D possibly being TRBD1 (5 bases). The sequence came from a man younger than 40 in good health and CMV-seropositive. This CDR3 is CASSAPGYPGQPQHF. CDR3 nucleotides: TGTGCCAGCTCAGCCCCAGGGTATCCCGGTCAGCCCCAGCATTTT.